A single TCR beta chain is shown here with its context. Its antigen is still unknown. Within one base of it there is no much larger clone, and no base qualities were kept. This sample was taken from a study of T cell changes during pregnancy in multiple sclerosis (dated 2019 in TCRdb). General notes on the study: Changes in the T cell repertoire over the course of pregnancy were examined in this study in women with multiple sclerosis.

From the cysteine up to the phenylalanine, the CDR3 has a length of 14 residues. The kept DNA is CDR3 alone, 42 bases in frame from the first base. V is clipped by 5 bases and J by 1 base, and the sequence between their germline boundaries is 9 bases long. From the germline V gene (reference sequence), CDR1 is SEHNR and CDR2 is FQNEAQ. Library method: the immunoSEQ multiplex PCR assay. Imported from immuneACCESS, the table was reduced by TCRdb to in-frame sequences with V and J called. These copies leave out some clones; in studies compared against another copy, an unresolved V gene accounts for under half, and the cause of the remainder is not known. For this sample the table gives around 57,000 clones, of which 92% were detected only once. The ten largest clonotypes hold 0.15% to 0.2% of the sample.

The sequences come from CD4+ T cells from peripheral blood mononuclear cells, collected after pregnancy. This chain joins TRBV7-9 to TRBJ2-1; the D segment cannot be called with confidence. The sequence was collected from a female donor in good health, enrolled as a control in a pregnancy study. The CDR3 reads CASSLTVSYNEQFF. In nucleotides, the sequence is TGTGCCAGCAGCCTCACAGTTTCCTACAATGAGCAGTTCTTC.